The present TCR beta chain was sequenced within a study of blood T cell repertoires in COVID-19. Assay used: immunoSEQ multiplex PCR; TCRdb lists only in-frame clones, some missing. This sample has roughly 250,000 clones; approximately 84% occur once, and the top ten carry approximately 0.89%. V lost 5 bases and J lost 7; bases outside the gene matches: 8. The germline CDR1 and CDR2 sequences are LGHNT and FRNRAP. The length of the CDR3 is 15 residues. Source material: peripheral blood. This receptor was identified in a man aged 40-49 years with acute or convalescent COVID-19. The chain is built from TRBV12-5 and TRBJ2-1; 10 bases are a match to TRBD1. In DNA, the CDR3 is TGTGCTAGTGGTCTGGACAGGGGGGTCGGGAATGAGCAGTTCTTC. Protein sequence: CASGLDRGVGNEQFF.